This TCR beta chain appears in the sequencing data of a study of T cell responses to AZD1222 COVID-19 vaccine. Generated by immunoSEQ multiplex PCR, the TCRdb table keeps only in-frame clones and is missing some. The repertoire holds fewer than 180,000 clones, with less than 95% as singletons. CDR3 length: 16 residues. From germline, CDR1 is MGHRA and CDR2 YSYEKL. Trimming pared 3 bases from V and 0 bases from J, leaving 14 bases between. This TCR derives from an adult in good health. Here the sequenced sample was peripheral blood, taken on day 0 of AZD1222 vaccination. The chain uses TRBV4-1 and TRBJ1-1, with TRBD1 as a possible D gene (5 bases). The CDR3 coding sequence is TGCGCCAGCAGCCATGCTGCCGGGACTTTGAACACTGAAGCTTTCTTT. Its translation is CASSHAAGTLNTEAFF.